This T cell receptor beta chain stems from a study of radiotherapy plus CTLA-4 blockade in lung cancer. As for the study in general: Overall, 18% of patients showed an objective response, while about 31% attained disease control.

This clone was seen a handful of times. Its specificity is unknown. General study results and limits: In blood, after radiotherapy plus ipilimumab, tumor-derived TCR clones expanded. Alongside interferon-beta, early blood T cell clone dynamics were reportedly the best predictor of response.

Receiving focal radiation plus CTLA-4 blockade with ipilimumab were patients who had chemo-refractory metastatic non-small-cell lung cancer. Sequenced by immunoSEQ multiplex PCR; TCRdb stores in-frame clones only, minus some. Of 30,000 to 35,000 clones in the sample, roughly 70% were seen once. Germline loops: CDR1 SNHLY, CDR2 FYNNEI. Losses at the gene ends were 3 bases for V and 2 bases for J; bases not matched to a gene: 11. The CDR3 has 18 amino acids. The gene calls are TRBV2 and TRBJ2-3, with 10 bases matching TRBD1. The source is a human donor with non-small cell lung cancer who had stable disease on radiotherapy plus ipilimumab. The material was peripheral blood, obtained from a patient treated with radiotherapy plus ipilimumab. The DNA of the CDR3 is TGTGCCAGCAGTGACTTTGCGGGACAGGGGACTTCCACAGATACGCAGTATTTT. It translates to CASSDFAGQGTSTDTQYF.